Presented here are 13 T cell receptor beta chains from one specimen sequenced in a study of T cell repertoires in cytomegalovirus infection (dated by TCRdb to about 2019). The treatment or condition label for this specimen denotes: in vitro stimulation with specific CMV peptide epitopes to enrich CMV-specific T cells. The instrument was an Illumina HiSeq 1500. Using fastp at Q25 and MiXCR, TCRdb reprocessed the public reads and kept productive beta chains. Each record represents a unique CDR3 protein, reported with the most common genes and DNA among its rows. The sample has 75,000 to 100,000 distinct CDR3 sequences on record, more than 40% of them singletons. Just over 90% of the sample is in the top ten clones. For these TCRs, the target antigens are not known. The sequencing used CD8+ T cells from cultured PBMCs, collected from culture after CMV antigen stimulation. The receptor set was obtained from a human donor in good health (CMV status not recorded). Some clones in this sample may be carry-over from other donors' samples.

The J gene is TRBJ2-2, the V gene TRBV7-8, with D hard to call. This CDR3 has 15 amino acids. V was cut by 1 base and J by 6 bases, with 12 bases left in between. Germline CDR1 and CDR2: SGHVS and FQNEAQ. For the CDR3, the DNA is TGTGCCAGCAGCTTAGAGTCCTCCCTTCCCGGGGAGCTGTTTTTT. It specifies CASSLESSLPGELFF. The complete variable domain, with remaining parts taken from reference TRBV7-8 and TRBJ2-2, reads GAGVSQSPRYKVAKRGQDVALRCDPISGHVSLFWYQQALGQGPEFLTYFQNEAQLDKSGLPSDRFFAERPEGSVSTLKIQRTQQEDSAVYLCASSLESSLPGELFFGEGSRLTVL.

The chain links TRBV6-5 to TRBJ1-2, with D possibly matching TRBD1 (5 bases). This CDR3 has 13 residues. V lost 5 bases and J lost 1, with 8 bases in between. Germline CDR1 reads MNHEY; CDR2 reads SVGAGI. This CDR3 is CASSLTDNYGYTF. CDR3 in DNA: TGTGCCAGCAGTCTGACAGATAACTATGGCTACACCTTC.

V gene TRBV7-3 combines with J gene TRBJ2-1, with TRBD2 identical over 9 bases. CDR1 is SGHTA, CDR2 FQGTGA, per germline. With V trimmed by 4 bases and J by 7 bases, 5 bases remained unmatched. The CDR3 has 14 residues. The CDR3 DNA reads TGTGCCAGCAGCTCCCTAGCGGGGAGAAATGAGCAGTTCTTC. The encoded protein is CASSSLAGRNEQFF.

This clonotype showed up many times. The chain links TRBV7-8 to TRBJ2-6; the D gene is possibly TRBD1 (6 bases). V dropped 5 bases and J dropped 1 base, with 9 bases sitting between them. The CDR3 length is 15 residues. Germline CDR1 is SGHVS and CDR2 is FQNEAQ. DNA of the CDR3: TGTGCCAGCAGCCCGGGGACATCTGGGGCCAACGTCCTGACTTTC. It is translated as CASSPGTSGANVLTF.

The V gene is TRBV28, the J gene TRBJ2-7, with 7 bases identical to TRBD1. The CDR3 runs 13 residues. V gave up 6 bases and J gave up 2 bases; unmatched junction bases: 4. Germline assignment: CDR1 MDHEN and CDR2 SYDVKM. The CDR3 nucleotides read TGTGCCAGCAGGGGCAGGGGGACCTACGAGCAGTACTTC. This sequence encodes CASRGRGTYEQYF.

This clonotype was observed a few times. The rearrangement joins TRBV7-9 to TRBJ1-4; D might be TRBD1 (5 bases). Germline loops: CDR1 SEHNR, CDR2 FQNEAQ (reference sequence). V was trimmed by 7 bases and J by 8 bases, leaving 17 bases between them. This CDR3 contains 14 residues. This CDR3 is CASTDGGTEEKLFF. As DNA, the CDR3 is TGTGCCAGCACGGACGGAGGGACCGAGGAAAAACTGTTTTTT.

This clonotype turned up a few times. The gene calls are TRBV7-8 and TRBJ1-5; 7 bases map to TRBD1. V was clipped by 5 bases and J by 2 bases; unmatched bases: 15. The CDR3 consists of 18 residues. CDR1 SGHVS and CDR2 FQNEAQ come from the germline V gene. The CDR3 sequence: CASSTGTAIHLGNQPQHF. The CDR3 bases are TGTGCCAGCAGCACTGGGACAGCGATCCATTTGGGCAATCAGCCCCAGCATTTT.

The rearrangement uses TRBV6-1 and TRBJ2-7; the D call may be TRBD1 or TRBD2 (5 bases each). Deletions cut 2 bases from V and 10 bases from J, with 15 bases between. The length of the CDR3 is 13 residues. CDR1 is MNHNS, CDR2 SASEGT, per germline. The CDR3 protein is CASSESGPRDQYF. The CDR3 bases are TGTGCCAGCAGTGAATCGGGGCCTAGAGATCAGTACTTC.

The gene calls are TRBV7-9 and TRBJ2-4; D remains unclear. Looked up from germline, CDR1 is SEHNR and CDR2 is FQNEAQ (reference sequence). This CDR3 contains 13 residues. Trimming stripped 5 bases from V and 6 bases from J, with 11 bases between. The CDR3 DNA reads as TGTGCCAGCAGCCAGTTTTTGGTAAACATTCAGTACTTC. As protein: CASSQFLVNIQYF.

This CDR3 is CASSIGNLPQHF. The CDR3 DNA reads TGTGCCAGTAGTATTGGTAACCTACCCCAGCATTTT. This chain links TRBV19 with TRBJ1-5, with no clear D. The V and J ends lost 3 bases and 10 bases respectively, with 10 bases between them. This CDR3 contains 12 residues. In germline, CDR1 is LNHDA, CDR2 SQIVND (reference sequence).

The chain links TRBV6-1 to TRBJ2-7, with D tentatively TRBD2 (6 bases). Germline V gene sequence: CDR1 MNHNS, CDR2 SASEGT. CDR3 size: 14 residues. The V end lost 6 bases, the J end lost 3 bases, and 15 bases lay between the germline ends. The CDR3 loop reads CASRQTMGGYEQYF. DNA of the CDR3: TGTGCCAGCAGGCAAACCATGGGAGGCTACGAGCAGTACTTC.

The chain combines TRBV5-1 with TRBJ2-5; D is perhaps TRBD2 (5 bases). CDR3 length equals 15 residues. The V end was cut by 3 bases, the J end by 5 bases, with 17 bases between. Per germline, CDR1 SGHRS and CDR2 YFSETQ. For the CDR3, the DNA is TGCGCCAGCAGCTCCTCGGGGTCGAATGGGGAGACCCAGTACTTC. This gives the protein CASSSSGSNGETQYF.

The chain recombines TRBV27 with TRBJ1-5; D is unresolved. V was clipped by 10 bases and J by 5 bases, with 15 bases between them. The CDR3 length is 13 residues. The germline CDR1 and CDR2 sequences are MNHEY and SMNVEV (reference sequence). The CDR3 loop is CATSRRDHQPQHF. In DNA form, the CDR3 reads TGTGCCACCTCGAGACGAGACCATCAGCCCCAGCATTTT.